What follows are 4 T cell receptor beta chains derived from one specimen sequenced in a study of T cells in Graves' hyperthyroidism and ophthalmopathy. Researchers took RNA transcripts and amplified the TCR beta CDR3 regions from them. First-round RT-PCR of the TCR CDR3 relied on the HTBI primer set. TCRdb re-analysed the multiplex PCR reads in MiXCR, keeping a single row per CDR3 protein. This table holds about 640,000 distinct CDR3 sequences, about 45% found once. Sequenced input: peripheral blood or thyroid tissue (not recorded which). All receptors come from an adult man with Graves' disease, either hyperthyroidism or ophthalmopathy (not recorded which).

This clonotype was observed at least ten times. Here the CDR3 DNA reads TGTGCCAGCAGCTTAGCGACAGGGACGGGGAATTCACCCCTCCACTTT. Amino acids: CASSLATGTGNSPLHF. This chain uses TRBV7-9 with TRBJ1-6; 7 nucleotides line up with TRBD1. The ends lost 0 bases at V and 7 bases at J; junction bases unmatched: 6. This CDR3 has 16 amino acids. The germline gives CDR1 SEHNR, CDR2 FQNEAQ (reference sequence).

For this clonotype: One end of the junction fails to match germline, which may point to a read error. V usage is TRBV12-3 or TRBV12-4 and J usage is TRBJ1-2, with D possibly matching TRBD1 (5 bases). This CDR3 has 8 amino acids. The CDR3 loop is CASSFRAF. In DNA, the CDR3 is TGTGCCAGCAGTTTCAGGGCCTTC.

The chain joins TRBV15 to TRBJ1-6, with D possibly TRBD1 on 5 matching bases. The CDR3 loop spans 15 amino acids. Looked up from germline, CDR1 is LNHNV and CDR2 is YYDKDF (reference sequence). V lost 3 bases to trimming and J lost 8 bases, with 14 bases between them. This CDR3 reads CATSRSETAYSPLHF. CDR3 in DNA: TGTGCCACCAGCAGGTCCGAGACAGCCTATTCACCCCTCCACTTT.

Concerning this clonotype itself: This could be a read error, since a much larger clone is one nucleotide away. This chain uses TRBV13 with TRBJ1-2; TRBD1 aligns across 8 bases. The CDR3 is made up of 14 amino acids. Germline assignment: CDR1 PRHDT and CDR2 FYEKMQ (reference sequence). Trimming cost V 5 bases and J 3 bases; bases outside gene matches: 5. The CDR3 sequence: CASSPGGLDYGYTF. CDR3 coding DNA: TGTGCCAGCAGCCCAGGGGGCCTCGACTATGGCTACACCTTC.